The T cell receptor beta chain described here comes from a study of blood T cell repertoires in COVID-19 (dated by TCRdb to the early 2020s). General notes on the study: Samples from collaborators originated in the United States, Italy and Spain and spanned both the acute and convalescent phases of COVID-19. Nearly every sample came with metadata listing a de-identified subject ID, COVID-19 status, age in years and sex. The material from the prospective study consisted of cDNA or gDNA derived from T cells, B-cell-depleted T cells, or PBMCs. The samples were drawn from the first 160 participants of the ongoing ImmuneRACE study and from some 1,300 subjects provided by 6 global collaborators. Where HLA class I and class II types were available, the types were taken from metadata supplied by the sample provider, not from assay-based typing. The repertoires were released in a freely available public database meant as a resource for research on the immune response to SARS-CoV-2. Deeply sampled blood TCRbeta repertoires from subjects exposed to, actively infected with, or recovered from COVID-19 were included in the dataset.

As regards this clone: Its antigen is currently not known. No much larger clone exists at a distance of one base, and base qualities are not known.

TCRbeta CDR3 regions were amplified from genomic DNA by means of the immunoSEQ Assay, a bias-controlled multiplex PCR. In the original analysis: The number of nucleated cells in each sample was estimated by amplification of reference gene primers within the assay. To quantify the absolute abundance of each unique TCRbeta CDR3 rearrangement, sequence reads were collapsed and filtered. For each sample, productive Simpson clonality was calculated as the square root of Simpson's diversity index over productive rearrangements. TCRdb holds this immuneACCESS table with in-frame rearrangements only. Some clones are missing; in checked studies, unresolved V genes explain under half, and the rest has no known cause. The DNA was the basis for D and trimming; V, J and clone size are from that table. The sample table shows roughly 230,000 clones, and around 90% are seen once. The top ten clonotypes cover approximately 0.7% of the sample.

Collaborating institutions collected whole blood in K2EDTA tubes following their own protocols. For TCRbeta analysis, collaborator samples were shipped as frozen whole blood, as isolated PBMCs, or as DNA extracted from either sample type. Results and caveats for the whole study, not just this receptor: How much clinical and demographic metadata was included differed by source and by participant, and the metadata was provided uncurated.

Source material: peripheral blood. This clonotype originated in a human donor in a cohort sampled during active COVID-19.

CDR3 protein: CASSWTASSNYGYTF. The DNA reads TGTGCCAGCAGTTGGACAGCCTCTTCTAACTATGGCTACACCTTC. Recombination linked TRBV6-2 or TRBV6-3 to TRBJ1-2, with TRBD1 perhaps the D gene, on 6 matching bases. V and J are truncated by 4 bases and 0 bases respectively, leaving an intervening sequence of 12 bases. Counted from cysteine to phenylalanine, this CDR3 has 15 amino acids. Of all the DNA, just the CDR3 is kept, 45 bases in frame from base 1. CDR1 MNHEY and CDR2 SVGEGT are derived from the germline V gene.